The 32 T cell receptor beta chains below come from one sample, sequenced in a study of blood T cell repertoires in COVID-19. Method: immunoSEQ multiplex PCR; TCRdb's copy keeps in-frame clones and lacks some. Here the sample spans some 340,000 clones, approximately 81% being singletons. Sequenced: peripheral blood. The receptor set was obtained from a woman aged 18-29 years with acute or convalescent COVID-19.

This rearrangement joins TRBV7-9 to TRBJ2-7; D may be TRBD1 (6 bases). CDR1 is SEHNR, CDR2 FQNEAQ, per germline (reference sequence). The CDR3 is made up of 18 amino acids. V was clipped by 3 bases and J by 0 bases, with 21 bases between them. CDR3 coding DNA: TGTGCCAGCAGCTTTCTTTCATCAGGGGAGCTCTCCTCCTACGAGCAGTACTTC. Protein sequence: CASSFLSSGELSSYEQYF.

This chain links TRBV7-3 with TRBJ1-2; possibly TRBD1 for D (5 bases). The CDR3 has 13 amino acids. Trimming pared 6 bases from V and 4 bases from J, leaving 12 bases between. CDR1 is SGHTA and CDR2 is FQGTGA in the germline V gene. This CDR3 is CASSLPGRYGYTF. CDR3 nucleotide sequence: TGTGCCAGCAGTCTTCCAGGGCGCTATGGCTACACCTTC. The complete variable domain, with remaining parts taken from reference TRBV7-3 and TRBJ1-2, reads GAGVSQTPSNKVTEKGKYVELRCDPISGHTALYWYRQSLGQGPEFLIYFQGTGAADDSGLPNDRFFAVRPEGSVSTLKIQRTERGDSAVYLCASSLPGRYGYTFGSGTRLTVV.

The chain combines TRBV5-6 with TRBJ1-2; no clear D gene. Germline assignment: CDR1 SGHDT and CDR2 YYEEEE. CDR3 length: 13 amino acids. The V and J ends lost 3 bases and 6 bases respectively, with 12 bases between them. The CDR3 bases are TGTGCCAGCAGCTGGCTTTCGGAGGATGGCTACACCTTC. Amino acids: CASSWLSEDGYTF.

The chain is built from TRBV24-1 and TRBJ1-5, with 7 bases lining up with TRBD1. This CDR3 has 16 amino acids. From germline, CDR1 is KGHDR and CDR2 SFDVKD. Unmatched junction bases numbered 5, after V lost 2 bases and J lost 2 bases. The CDR3 DNA sequence: TGTGCCACCAGTGATTCGGACAGGTCGGGCAATCAGCCCCAGCATTTT. It is translated as CATSDSDRSGNQPQHF.

This clone was seen a few times. The chain links TRBV23-1 to TRBJ1-5; no clear D gene. TRBV23-1 is placed among ORFs of uncertain function. Deletions cut 2 bases from V and 10 bases from J, with 24 bases between. The CDR3 is 17 residues long. CDR3 DNA: TGCGCCAGCAGTCAACGCCCCTATTGTCAGGCGATGATCCCCCAGCATTTT. It encodes CASSQRPYCQAMIPQHF.

This chain joins TRBV7-9 and TRBJ2-5, with unresolved D. V lost 5 bases and J lost 5, with 12 bases in between. The CDR3 is 13 residues long. From germline, CDR1 is SEHNR and CDR2 FQNEAQ (reference sequence). CDR3 loop: CASSPNDGETQYF. CDR3 nucleotide sequence: TGTGCCAGCAGCCCTAATGACGGGGAGACCCAGTACTTC.

The chain uses TRBV18 and TRBJ1-5; the match to TRBD1 covers 9 bases. This CDR3 has 16 residues. Germline CDR1 and CDR2: KGHSH and LQKENI. V lost 5 bases, J lost 5 bases, and 10 bases stayed unmatched. In nucleotides, the CDR3 is TGTGCCAGCTCATTAGCCGGGACAGGGCTCGATCAGCCCCAGCATTTT. This codes for CASSLAGTGLDQPQHF.

The chain uses TRBV15 and TRBJ1-5, with D unclear. Trimming removed 3 bases from V and 5 bases from J, with 8 bases in between. CDR1 and CDR2 from the germline V gene are LNHNV and YYDKDF (reference sequence). This CDR3 comprises 13 residues. CDR3 loop: CATSSARHQPQHF. CDR3 nucleotide sequence: TGTGCCACCAGCAGCGCTAGACATCAGCCCCAGCATTTT.

The chain couples TRBV11-2 to TRBJ2-7, with TRBD2 matching over 11 bases. Losses at the gene ends were 4 bases for V and 13 bases for J; bases not matched to a gene: 9. The CDR3 runs 13 residues. CDR1 is SGHAT and CDR2 is FQNNGV in the germline V gene. The CDR3 bases are TGTGCCAGCAGCTCAACAGGACTAGCGGGCGAATACTTC. It codes for CASSSTGLAGEYF. Based on the CDR3 plus reference TRBV11-2 and TRBJ2-7, the full variable domain is EAGVAQSPRYKIIEKRQSVAFWCNPISGHATLYWYQQILGQGPKLLIQFQNNGVVDDSQLPKDRFSAERLKGVDSTLKIQPAKLEDSAVYLCASSSTGLAGEYFGPGTRLTVT.

The V call is TRBV4-1, the J call TRBJ1-1; D may be TRBD1 (6 bases). The V end was cut by 1 base, the J end by 5 bases, with 20 bases between. This CDR3 has 17 amino acids. Looked up from germline, CDR1 is MGHRA and CDR2 is YSYEKL. The CDR3 sequence: CASSQGGGRGTGTEAFF. CDR3 nucleotides: TGCGCCAGCAGCCAAGGTGGGGGCAGGGGAACGGGGACTGAAGCTTTCTTT.

CDR3 in DNA: TGTGCCAGCAAACAGGGAGTTGGGACTGAAGCTTTCTTT. Its translation is CASKQGVGTEAFF. V is TRBV12-3 or TRBV12-4 and J is TRBJ1-1, with D perhaps matching TRBD1 (6 bases). Trimming cost V 7 bases and J 5 bases, with 14 bases left between them. This CDR3 is 13 amino acids long.

The gene calls are TRBV24-1 and TRBJ2-1; 9 bases line up with TRBD1. The CDR3 spans 16 residues. Germline V lookup: CDR1 KGHDR, CDR2 SFDVKD. With 2 bases clipped from V and 6 bases from J, the junction kept 7 bases outside the gene matches. CDR3 amino acids: CATSDSAGQGFNEQFF. The CDR3 DNA is TGTGCCACCAGTGATTCCGCAGGACAGGGGTTCAATGAGCAGTTCTTC.

The genes are TRBV7-9 and TRBJ1-5, with 7 nucleotides matching TRBD1. J lost 2 bases, V lost 5 bases, and 9 bases had no gene match. The CDR3 runs to 16 residues. Germline loops: CDR1 SEHNR, CDR2 FQNEAQ (reference sequence). The CDR3 bases are TGTGCCAGCAGCCAGACAGGGCCCGCGGGCAATCAGCCCCAGCATTTT. The encoded protein is CASSQTGPAGNQPQHF.

The chain recombines TRBV6-2 or TRBV6-3 with TRBJ2-1, with TRBD2 identical over 11 bases. The CDR3 runs to 16 residues. The junction had 5 bases not matched to a gene; V was cut back by 0 bases and J by 7 bases. Germline V gene sequence: CDR1 MNHEY, CDR2 SVGEGT. The CDR3, as DNA: TGTGCCAGCAGTTACTCCCTAGCGGGGGGCCCGAATGAGCAGTTCTTC. Its translation is CASSYSLAGGPNEQFF.

The chain recombines TRBV19 with TRBJ1-1; D is unclear. Germline CDR1 reads LNHDA; CDR2 reads SQIVND (reference sequence). Trimming cost V 4 bases and J 5 bases, with 17 bases left between them. There are 15 residues in the CDR3. The CDR3 is CASSNPPGARTEAFF. The CDR3 coding sequence is TGTGCCAGTAGTAACCCGCCAGGCGCCCGGACTGAAGCTTTCTTT.

The V and J genes are TRBV5-6 and TRBJ1-4; TRBD1 agrees at 10 bases. Unmatched junction bases numbered 6, after V lost 2 bases and J lost 8 bases. Germline V gene lookup returns CDR1 SGHDT and CDR2 YYEEEE. CDR3 length: 15 amino acids. The DNA for the CDR3 is TGTGCCAGCAGCTTAAGGGACAGGGGAGAGGAAAAACTGTTTTTT. Protein sequence: CASSLRDRGEEKLFF.

This chain uses TRBV6-5 with TRBJ2-5, with TRBD1 matching over 11 bases. CDR3 length: 14 residues. Germline-derived CDR1 and CDR2 are MNHEY and SVGAGI. After removal of 9 bases from V and 2 bases from J, the junction contained 5 bases not matched to a gene. CDR3 loop: CARRTGGVQETQYF. The CDR3 bases are TGTGCCAGGAGGACAGGGGGCGTACAAGAGACCCAGTACTTC.

The rearrangement links TRBV27 to TRBJ2-1; TRBD2 aligns across 9 bases. Per the germline V gene, CDR1 is MNHEY and CDR2 is SMNVEV (reference sequence). The CDR3 is made up of 14 amino acids. V lost 3 bases, J lost 6 bases, and 3 bases stayed unmatched. CDR3 loop: CASSLGLATNEQFF. The CDR3 DNA is TGTGCCAGCAGTTTGGGACTAGCTACCAATGAGCAGTTCTTC.

This clone was seen a few times. The chain joins TRBV28 to TRBJ1-4, with TRBD1 identical over 7 bases. This CDR3 spans 19 amino acids. Germline V gene data show CDR1 as MDHEN and CDR2 as SYDVKM. With 7 bases clipped from V and 0 bases from J, the junction kept 17 bases outside the gene matches. CDR3 protein: CASISGQGGLLATNEKLFF. The CDR3 coding sequence is TGTGCCAGCATTAGCGGACAAGGGGGCCTTTTAGCAACTAATGAAAAACTGTTTTTT.

The chain joins TRBV7-3 to TRBJ2-7; D is perhaps TRBD1 (5 bases). The CDR3 has 13 residues. Per the germline V gene, CDR1 is SGHTA and CDR2 is FQGTGA. Trimming cost V 0 bases and J 3 bases, with 6 bases left between them. CDR3 bases: TGTGCCAGCAGCTTAACAAGGGGCTACGAGCAGTACTTC. The encoded protein is CASSLTRGYEQYF.

The chain joins TRBV7-9 to TRBJ2-1; D call uncertain. Germline loops: CDR1 SEHNR, CDR2 FQNEAQ (reference sequence). Trimming removed 2 bases from V and 5 bases from J, with 7 bases in between. The CDR3 covers 13 residues. For the CDR3, the DNA is TGTGCCAGCAGCTTAACTACCGACAATGAGCAGTTCTTC. It yields the protein CASSLTTDNEQFF. Supplemented by reference TRBV7-9 and TRBJ2-1, the full variable domain reads DTGVSQNPRHKITKRGQNVTFRCDPISEHNRLYWYRQTLGQGPEFLTYFQNEAQLEKSRLLSDRFSAERPKGSFSTLEIQRTEQGDSAMYLCASSLTTDNEQFFGPGTRLTVL.

As regards this clone: Other DNA variants within this sample encode the same CDR3. The rearrangement uses TRBV5-1 and TRBJ2-2; tentative D call: TRBD1 (5 bases). Trimming took off 0 bases at V and 1 base at J, with 7 bases between the two ends. Germline values: CDR1 SGHRS, CDR2 YFSETQ. This CDR3 is 15 amino acids long. In nucleotides, the CDR3 is TGCGCCAGCAGCTTGGATACAGGGAACACCGGGGAGCTGTTTTTT. It codes for CASSLDTGNTGELFF.

This clone was recorded only once. The chain uses TRBV27 and TRBJ2-7; D is undetermined. Trimming cost V 5 bases and J 9 bases, with 17 bases left between them. CDR1 and CDR2 (germline): MNHEY, SMNVEV (reference sequence). The CDR3 spans 13 residues. The CDR3 DNA follows: TGTGCCAGCAGTCCGGGTCCTGATTTCGGGCAGTACTTC. This sequence encodes CASSPGPDFGQYF.

V usage is TRBV5-1 and J usage is TRBJ2-5; 12 nucleotides match TRBD1. The CDR3 loop spans 16 amino acids. Germline-derived CDR1 and CDR2 are SGHRS and YFSETQ. The J segment lost 5 bases and the V segment lost 1 base, leaving 6 bases of the junction unmatched. The CDR3 protein is CASSLYGTGGAETQYF. DNA for the CDR3: TGCGCCAGCAGCTTGTACGGGACAGGGGGCGCGGAGACCCAGTACTTC.

V and J are TRBV6-4 and TRBJ1-2, with D perhaps TRBD1 (6 bases). V was trimmed by 4 bases and J by 5 bases, leaving 14 bases between them. This CDR3 comprises 14 residues. The germline CDR1 and CDR2 sequences are MRHNA and SNTAGT. CDR3 sequence (DNA): TGTGCCAGCAGTGTCGAGGCAGGGGAATATGGCTACACCTTC. Translated: CASSVEAGEYGYTF.

This sequence joins TRBV5-5 and TRBJ1-6; D is possibly TRBD1 (6 bases). With 4 bases removed from V and 8 bases from J, the gap between germline ends came to 13 bases. This CDR3 comprises 14 residues. CDR1 SGHKS and CDR2 YYEKEE come from the germline V gene (reference sequence). DNA of the CDR3: TGTGCCAGCAGCAAGGACAGCGTCGATTCACCCCTCCACTTT. It specifies CASSKDSVDSPLHF. Complete variable domain (other parts from reference TRBV5-5 and TRBJ1-6): DAGVTQSPTHLIKTRGQQVTLRCSPISGHKSVSWYQQVLGQGPQFIFQYYEKEERGRGNFPDRFSARQFPNYSSELNVNALLLGDSALYLCASSKDSVDSPLHFGNGTRLTVT.

The gene calls are TRBV2 and TRBJ2-1; 11 bases are shared with TRBD2. This CDR3 comprises 15 residues. V shed 5 bases and J 6 bases; nucleotides not matched to a gene: 6. In germline, CDR1 is SNHLY, CDR2 FYNNEI. Written as DNA, the CDR3 is TGTGCCAGCAGTTTCCTAGCGGGGGGCGTCAATGAGCAGTTCTTC. Amino acids: CASSFLAGGVNEQFF.

V usage is TRBV11-2 and J usage is TRBJ1-5; D unclear. The V gene lost 3 bases and the J gene lost 4 bases, with 13 bases spanning the gap. The length of the CDR3 is 15 residues. CDR1 SGHAT and CDR2 FQNNGV come from the germline V gene. The CDR3 region has the DNA TGTGCCAGCAGCTTTCAACCGGGGTCAAATCAGCCCCAGCATTTT. The encoded protein is CASSFQPGSNQPQHF.

This clone was seen once. This may come from a read error, since a much larger clone is one base off. In nucleotides, the CDR3 is TGTGCCAGCAGCCAAGATCCTAACACTGAAGCTTTCTTT. Its translation is CASSQDPNTEAFF. This chain uses TRBV14 with TRBJ1-1; D gene ambiguous. With 0 bases removed from V and 2 bases from J, the gap between germline ends came to 4 bases. Per the germline V gene, CDR1 is SGHDN and CDR2 is FVKESK. The CDR3 is 13 amino acids.

The chain recombines TRBV4-2 with TRBJ2-7; 9 nucleotides line up with TRBD2. The CDR3 spans 17 residues. Germline V gives CDR1 LGHNA, CDR2 YNFKEQ. V trimming: 1 base; J trimming: 0 bases; junction bases outside the gene matches: 7. The CDR3 nucleotides are TGTGCCAGCAGCCAAGGGGGCCTAGCGGGGCTCTCCTACGAGCAGTACTTC. Protein: CASSQGGLAGLSYEQYF.

This sequence joins TRBV6-5 and TRBJ1-6, with no clear D. V gave up 2 bases and J gave up 7 bases, with 9 bases separating them. The CDR3 consists of 14 residues. The germline CDR1 and CDR2 sequences are MNHEY and SVGAGI. CDR3 loop: CASSYGLVNSPLHF. The CDR3 coding sequence is TGTGCCAGCAGTTACGGCCTCGTGAATTCACCCCTCCACTTT.

The V call is TRBV30, the J call TRBJ2-5, with TRBD2 matching 14 bases. The trim removed 4 bases at V and 3 bases at J, leaving 4 bases unmatched. From germline, CDR1 is GTSNPN and CDR2 SVGIG (reference sequence). The CDR3 contains 15 residues. In DNA form, the CDR3 reads TGTGCCTGGACGGGACTAGCGGGGGCGAAAGAGACCCAGTACTTC. Encoded protein: CAWTGLAGAKETQYF.